The 18 T cell receptor beta chains presented below share a single source sample, sequenced in a study of blood T cells in healthy people across ages. It was with a sample-barcoded 5' primer and a J-beta primer mix that a second PCR of about 6 to 11 cycles was run. TCRdb re-derived calls from the 5' RACE reads in MiXCR, one entry per CDR3 protein. The sample shows over a million distinct CDR3 sequences, 35% to 55% of them seen only once. Sequenced: blood. Receptor source: a woman aged 55 to 70 in good health.

The J gene is TRBJ2-4, the V gene TRBV7-9, with TRBD2 as a possible D gene (6 bases). The V end was cut by 4 bases, the J end by 13 bases, with 20 bases between. Germline V gives CDR1 SEHNR, CDR2 FQNEAQ (reference sequence). This CDR3 is built from 14 residues. CDR3: CASSSAGRRGEQYF. DNA of the CDR3: TGTGCCAGCAGCTCAGCGGGTCGCCGTGGGGAGCAGTACTTC.

V gene TRBV11-2 combines with J gene TRBJ2-1; D might be TRBD2 (5 bases). V lost 0 bases and J lost 8, with 11 bases in between. Germline loops: CDR1 SGHAT, CDR2 FQNNGV. There are 14 residues in the CDR3. The CDR3 here is CASSLEDSNYEQFF. DNA for the CDR3: TGTGCCAGCAGCTTAGAGGACTCAAACTATGAGCAGTTCTTC.

The chain combines TRBV10-3 with TRBJ2-3, with a weak D call TRBD2 (6 bases). Looked up from germline, CDR1 is ENHRY and CDR2 is SYGVKD. V was cut by 8 bases and J by 2 bases, with 11 bases left in between. The CDR3 is 13 amino acids. The CDR3 region has the DNA TGTGCCATCGGTGGCGGGACCACAGATACGCAGTATTTT. As protein: CAIGGGTTDTQYF.

In this sample, this clonotype turned up many times. The rearrangement joins TRBV7-2 to TRBJ2-3; no reliable D call. The length of the CDR3 is 12 residues. Germline V gene data show CDR1 as SGHTA and CDR2 as FQGNSA. Trimming shortened V by 5 bases and J by 6 bases, and 9 bases separated the two germline ends. The CDR3 spells CASSLGMDTQYF. CDR3 DNA sequence: TGTGCCAGCAGCCTGGGTATGGATACGCAGTATTTT.

The rearrangement links TRBV12-3 or TRBV12-4 to TRBJ2-3; a possible D gene is TRBD2 (5 bases). With 8 bases removed from V and 4 bases from J, the gap between germline ends came to 22 bases. The CDR3 is 16 amino acids. CDR3 nucleotides: TGTGCCAGCTCGCCGACGTGGAGGATCGTACCAGATACGCAGTATTTT. This codes for CASSPTWRIVPDTQYF.

The sample holds a few counts of this clonotype. The chain carries TRBV20-1 and TRBJ2-5; TRBD2 is a possible D gene (6 bases). The CDR3 consists of 14 residues. The V gene's germline CDR1 is DFQATT and CDR2 SNEGSKA (reference sequence). V lost 1 base and J lost 11, with 20 bases in between. CDR3 bases: TGCAGTGCTAGAGGACTAGTCGTTGGCAATGAGCAGTACTTC. Protein sequence: CSARGLVVGNEQYF.

The gene calls are TRBV7-3 and TRBJ2-1; no clear D. The CDR3 runs to 14 residues. Trimming took off 2 bases at V and 9 bases at J, with 14 bases between the two ends. Germline CDR1 is SGHTA and CDR2 is FQGTGA. The CDR3 DNA reads as TGTGCCAGCAGCTTAGCAGAGGACGGAGCTGAGCAGTTCTTC. Translating it yields CASSLAEDGAEQFF.

This clonotype appeared many times. The chain is built from TRBV29-1 and TRBJ2-7; possible D gene TRBD1, 5 bases. The CDR3 runs 12 residues. Looked up from germline, CDR1 is SQVTM and CDR2 is ANQGSEA. Trimming removed 4 bases from V and 4 bases from J, with 11 bases in between. CDR3 amino acids: CSVGSGFYEQYF. DNA for the CDR3: TGCAGCGTTGGATCAGGGTTTTACGAGCAGTACTTC.

The rearrangement uses TRBV6-1 and TRBJ2-5; 9 positions agree with TRBD1. The tail of the sequence fits TRBJ2-7 better, so the J call may be wrong. The CDR3 spans 15 residues. Germline V gene data show CDR1 as MNHNS and CDR2 as SASEGT. CDR3 protein: CASSPGTGMLDEQYF. The CDR3 nucleotides read TGTGCCAGCAGCCCCGGGACAGGGATGCTCGACGAGCAGTACTTC.

This chain uses TRBV29-1 with TRBJ2-1; D is uncertain. Germline V gene lookup returns CDR1 SQVTM and CDR2 ANQGSEA. The ends were cut back, 7 bases at V and 8 bases at J, with 12 bases in the middle. This CDR3 comprises 11 residues. CDR3 sequence reads: CSAGSGDEQFF. For the CDR3, the DNA is TGCAGCGCTGGGTCCGGAGATGAGCAGTTCTTC.

This clonotype was observed a handful of times. The rearrangement uses TRBV10-1 and TRBJ1-4; unclear D gene. The CDR3 consists of 14 residues. Trimming took 5 bases from V and 8 from J, leaving 15 bases between them. Per the germline V gene, CDR1 is WNHNN and CDR2 is SYGVQD (reference sequence). CDR3 amino acids: CASSPDNYKEKLFF. The CDR3 bases are TGCGCCAGCAGTCCCGACAACTACAAGGAAAAACTGTTTTTT.

The rearrangement joins TRBV9 to TRBJ2-1; no definite D call. CDR1 and CDR2 (germline): SGDLS, YYNGEE. The V and J ends lost 4 bases and 13 bases respectively, with 18 bases between them. There are 13 residues in the CDR3. The chain's CDR3 is CASSLDSAETQFF. The CDR3 DNA is TGTGCCAGCAGCTTAGATTCCGCCGAGACCCAGTTCTTC.

CDR3 loop: CASSYTDRGDQNIQYF. The CDR3 region has the DNA TGTGCCAGCAGTTACACGGACAGGGGAGATCAAAACATTCAGTACTTC. The chain recombines TRBV6-5 with TRBJ2-4, with 9 nucleotides matching TRBD1. The germline V gene has CDR1 MNHEY and CDR2 SVGAGI. The V segment lost 2 bases and the J segment 5 bases; nucleotides outside the gene matches: 7. CDR3 length equals 16 residues.

The sample holds a few counts of this clonotype. The chain recombines TRBV3-1 with TRBJ1-2; no reliable D call. The CDR3 covers 14 residues. Germline assignment: CDR1 LGHDT and CDR2 YNNKEL (reference sequence). V was trimmed by 0 bases and J by 1 base, leaving 6 bases between them. In nucleotides, the CDR3 is TGTGCCAGCAGCCAAGAATGGGTTAACTATGGCTACACCTTC. Translating gives CASSQEWVNYGYTF.

The chain links TRBV2 to TRBJ2-1; D perhaps matches TRBD2 (5 bases). V was pared by 7 bases and J by 4 bases, with 17 bases between. Per the germline V gene, CDR1 is SNHLY and CDR2 is FYNNEI. CDR3 size: 15 residues. CDR3: CASTGELYSYNEQFF. CDR3 nucleotides: TGTGCCAGCACTGGGGAGCTTTATTCGTACAATGAGCAGTTCTTC.

This clonotype was seen ten or more times. This chain links TRBV9 with TRBJ1-5; D is ambiguous. V lost 4 bases to trimming and J lost 4 bases, with 9 bases between them. The CDR3 contains 13 residues. CDR1 SGDLS and CDR2 YYNGEE come from the germline V gene. CDR3 sequence: CASSPNANQPQHF. The CDR3 bases are TGTGCCAGCAGCCCAAACGCTAATCAGCCCCAGCATTTT. The whole variable domain, filled in from reference TRBV9 and TRBJ1-5, reads DSGVTQTPKHLITATGQRVTLRCSPRSGDLSVYWYQQSLDQGLQFLIQYYNGEERAKGNILERFSAQQFPDLHSELNLSSLELGDSALYFCASSPNANQPQHFGDGTRLSIL.

This clonotype showed up just a few times. The rearrangement links TRBV11-1 to TRBJ2-1; TRBD2 matches at 7 bases. J lost 6 bases, V lost 5 bases, and 13 bases had no gene match. CDR3 length equals 16 residues. Germline loops: CDR1 SGHAT, CDR2 FQDESV (reference sequence). DNA of the CDR3: TGTGCCAGCAGCCCAATCGGCGGGAGCCTCGCCAATGAGCAGTTCTTC. It yields the protein CASSPIGGSLANEQFF.

CDR3 sequence reads: CASSPGTTMNTEAFF. The CDR3 DNA sequence: TGTGCCAGCTCACCGGGGACGACCATGAACACTGAAGCTTTCTTT. This sequence joins TRBV18 and TRBJ1-1, with D perhaps matching TRBD1 (5 bases). Germline CDR1 KGHSH, CDR2 LQKENI. The CDR3 sequence is 15 residues long. The V gene lost 3 bases and the J gene lost 0 bases, with 11 bases spanning the gap.